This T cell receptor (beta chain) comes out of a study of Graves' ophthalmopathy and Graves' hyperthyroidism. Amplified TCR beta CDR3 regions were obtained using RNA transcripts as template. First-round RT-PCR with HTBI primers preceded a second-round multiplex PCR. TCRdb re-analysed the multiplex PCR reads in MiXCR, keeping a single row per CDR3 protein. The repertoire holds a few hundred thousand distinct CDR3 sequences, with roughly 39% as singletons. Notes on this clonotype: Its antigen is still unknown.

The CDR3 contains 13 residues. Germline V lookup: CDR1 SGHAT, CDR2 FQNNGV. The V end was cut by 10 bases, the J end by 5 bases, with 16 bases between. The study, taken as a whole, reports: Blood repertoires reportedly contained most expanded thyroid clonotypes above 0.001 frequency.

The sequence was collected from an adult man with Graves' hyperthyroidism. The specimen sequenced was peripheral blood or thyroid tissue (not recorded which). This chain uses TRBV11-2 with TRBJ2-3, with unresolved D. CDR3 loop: CATRPAGIDTQYF. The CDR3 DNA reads TGTGCCACGCGACCCGCCGGTATAGATACGCAGTATTTT.